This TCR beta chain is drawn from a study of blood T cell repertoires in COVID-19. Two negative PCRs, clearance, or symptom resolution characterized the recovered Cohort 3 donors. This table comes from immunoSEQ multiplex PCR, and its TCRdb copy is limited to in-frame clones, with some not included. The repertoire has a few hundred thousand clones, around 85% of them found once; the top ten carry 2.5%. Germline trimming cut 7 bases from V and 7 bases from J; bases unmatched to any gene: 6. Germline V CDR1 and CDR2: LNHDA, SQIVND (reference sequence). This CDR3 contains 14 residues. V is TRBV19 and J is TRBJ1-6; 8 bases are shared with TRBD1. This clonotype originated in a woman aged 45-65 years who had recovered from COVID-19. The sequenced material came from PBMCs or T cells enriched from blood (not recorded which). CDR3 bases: TGTGCCAGTACTAACCAGGGGGCAAATTCACCCCTCCACTTT. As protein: CASTNQGANSPLHF. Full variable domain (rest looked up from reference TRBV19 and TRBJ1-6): DGGITQSPKYLFRKEGQNVTLSCEQNLNHDAMYWYRQDPGQGLRLIYYSQIVNDFQKGDIAEGYSVSREKKESFPLTVTSAQKNPTAFYLCASTNQGANSPLHFGNGTRLTVT.